The table lists the clone carrying this T cell receptor beta chain with a few counts. Antigen unknown. The table came from immunoSEQ multiplex PCR; TCRdb's copy has only in-frame clones and leaves some out. Here the sample spans about 560,000 clones, just over 75% being singletons. Trimming left V 1 base short and J 6 bases short, with 11 bases between. This CDR3 comprises 14 residues. Germline CDR1 SEHNR, CDR2 FQNEAQ (reference sequence). The sample is drawn from a study of shared clonotypes between healthy human individuals. Study-level results: Clonotype sharing among the donors was expected to vary with sequencing depth. Researchers sampled blood only, noting tissue repertoires likely differ.

There were only Caucasian adults among the donors, and all lived in Nashville, Tennessee. This receptor was obtained from a woman in her forties in good health. Some clones in this sample may be carry-over from other donors' samples. Sequences were obtained from PBMCs. The rearrangement uses TRBV7-9 and TRBJ2-3, with D uncertain. This CDR3 reads CASSLGLSSDTQYF. CDR3 coding DNA: TGTGCCAGCAGCTTAGGGCTCAGCTCCGATACGCAGTATTTT.